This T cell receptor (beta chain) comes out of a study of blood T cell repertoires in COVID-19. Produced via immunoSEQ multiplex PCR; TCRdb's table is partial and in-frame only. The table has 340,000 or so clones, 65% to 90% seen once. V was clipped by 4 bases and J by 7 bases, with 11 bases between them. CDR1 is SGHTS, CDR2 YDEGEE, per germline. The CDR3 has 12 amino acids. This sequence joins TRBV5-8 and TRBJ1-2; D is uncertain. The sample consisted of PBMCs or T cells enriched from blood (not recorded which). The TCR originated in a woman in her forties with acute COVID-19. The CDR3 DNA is TGTGCCAGCAGCCCTGGAGCAGTTGGCTACACCTTC. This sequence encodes CASSPGAVGYTF. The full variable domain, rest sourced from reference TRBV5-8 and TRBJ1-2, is EAGVTQSPTHLIKTRGQQATLRCSPISGHTSVYWYQQALGLGLQFLLWYDEGEERNRGNFPPRFSGRQFPNYSSELNVNALELEDSALYLCASSPGAVGYTFGSGTRLTVV.